One and the same sample provided the 24 T cell receptor beta chains below, sequenced in a study of T cells in localized non-small cell lung cancer. Repertoires were generated with immunoSEQ multiplex PCR, while TCRdb's copy carries only in-frame clones and drops some. This table holds roughly 30,000 clones, roughly 90% found once. Here the sequenced sample was peripheral blood mononuclear cells, taken before any cancer treatment. All receptors come from a woman aged 40-69 years with stage III lung adenocarcinoma.

This chain connects TRBV9 to TRBJ2-5; D possibly corresponds to TRBD2 (5 bases). Germline CDR1 SGDLS, CDR2 YYNGEE. The ends were cut back, 4 bases at V and 0 bases at J, with 13 bases in the middle. The CDR3 is 15 residues long. CDR3 DNA sequence: TGTGCCAGCAGCTCACAGACTATTTACCAAGAGACCCAGTACTTC. It yields the protein CASSSQTIYQETQYF.

This rearrangement joins TRBV4-1 to TRBJ1-5, with TRBD1 matching over 7 bases. Germline CDR1 MGHRA, CDR2 YSYEKL. The trim removed 0 bases at V and 0 bases at J, leaving 2 bases unmatched. The CDR3 contains 16 residues. Here the CDR3 reads CASSQDGTVSNQPQHF. The CDR3 bases are TGCGCCAGCAGCCAAGATGGGACAGTTAGCAATCAGCCCCAGCATTTT.

This clone turned up a few times. The gene calls are TRBV6-5 and TRBJ1-5; D uncertain. This CDR3 is 12 amino acids long. The germline gives CDR1 MNHEY, CDR2 SVGAGI. V lost 0 bases to trimming and J lost 9 bases, with 6 bases between them. In nucleotides, the CDR3 is TGTGCCAGCAGTTACTCAGGAGGGCCCCAGCATTTT. Its protein is CASSYSGGPQHF.

The CDR3 DNA is TGCGCCAGCAGCTCCTGGGGGGGCGCGGGAACTGAAGCTTTCTTT. It encodes CASSSWGGAGTEAFF. The chain recombines TRBV5-1 with TRBJ1-1; perhaps TRBD1 as D (6 bases). Germline assignment: CDR1 SGHRS and CDR2 YFSETQ. The CDR3 has 15 residues. The germline V and J ends were trimmed by 3 bases and 5 bases, with 17 bases remaining between them. The full variable domain, with the rest looked up from reference TRBV5-1 and TRBJ1-1, is KAGVTQTPRYLIKTRGQQVTLSCSPISGHRSVSWYQQTPGQGLQFLFEYFSETQRNKGNFPGRFSGRQFSNSRSEMNVSTLELGDSALYLCASSSWGGAGTEAFFGQGTRLTVV.

J is TRBJ1-6 and V is TRBV2; D gene unclear. The CDR3 contains 13 residues. Trimming took 8 bases from V and 6 from J, leaving 11 bases between them. Germline V gene data show CDR1 as SNHLY and CDR2 as FYNNEI. The CDR3, as DNA: TGTGCCAGCGTCACGGACGGTAATTCACCCCTCCACTTT. This encodes CASVTDGNSPLHF. Variable domain in full (rest from reference TRBV2 and TRBJ1-6): EPEVTQTPSHQVTQMGQEVILRCVPISNHLYFYWYRQILGQKVEFLVSFYNNEISEKSEIFDDQFSVERPDGSNFTLKIRSTKLEDSAMYFCASVTDGNSPLHFGNGTRLTVT.

V is TRBV6-1 and J is TRBJ1-5; D gene unclear. Germline loops: CDR1 MNHNS, CDR2 SASEGT. V was cut by 2 bases and J by 12 bases, with 11 bases left in between. The CDR3 loop spans 12 amino acids. The DNA for the CDR3 is TGTGCCAGCAGTGAATCGACATTGGGCCAGCATTTT. Residues: CASSESTLGQHF.

The chain links TRBV5-1 to TRBJ1-1, with 7 nucleotides matching TRBD1. With V trimmed by 4 bases and J by 0 bases, 3 bases remained unmatched. CDR1 and CDR2 from the germline V gene are SGHRS and YFSETQ. The CDR3 is made up of 14 amino acids. The CDR3 reads CASSTGTVNTEAFF. CDR3 nucleotide sequence: TGCGCCAGCAGCACTGGGACAGTGAACACTGAAGCTTTCTTT.

The chain has TRBV30 and TRBJ1-2; the D is unclear. CDR3 size: 13 residues. Germline CDR1 and CDR2: GTSNPN and SVGIG (reference sequence). Trimming pared 4 bases from V and 4 bases from J, leaving 13 bases between. The CDR3 protein is CAWIRSSIYGYTF. The CDR3 DNA sequence: TGTGCCTGGATCCGGTCTTCTATCTATGGCTACACCTTC.

This chain joins TRBV10-3 and TRBJ2-7, with D possibly TRBD2 on 6 matching bases. V was trimmed by 7 bases and J by 2 bases, leaving 15 bases between them. Germline values: CDR1 ENHRY, CDR2 SYGVKD. There are 14 residues in the CDR3. The CDR3 loop is CAITPAGRPYEQYF. The CDR3 DNA follows: TGTGCCATCACCCCTGCGGGGCGTCCCTACGAGCAGTACTTC.

The J gene is TRBJ1-1, the V gene TRBV6-5; 7 positions match TRBD1. Per germline, CDR1 MNHEY and CDR2 SVGAGI. V lost 8 bases, J lost 1 base, and 7 bases stayed unmatched. The CDR3 spans 14 residues. CDR3 coding DNA: TGTGCCAGCCGAATGACAGGGACGAACACTGAAGCTTTCTTT. Protein sequence: CASRMTGTNTEAFF.

The chain links TRBV5-4 to TRBJ2-1; D not resolved. CDR1 SGHNT and CDR2 YYREEE come from the germline V gene (reference sequence). CDR3 length: 14 amino acids. Trimming took off 3 bases at V and 7 bases at J, with 14 bases between the two ends. CDR3 amino acids: CASSSGLTWNEQFF. In nucleotides, the CDR3 is TGTGCCAGCAGCTCGGGCCTTACTTGGAATGAGCAGTTCTTC.

This clone showed up just once. The chain is built from TRBV7-8 and TRBJ2-2, with TRBD2 matching over 11 bases. J was trimmed by 3 bases and V by 1 base; bases with no gene match: 7. Looked up from germline, CDR1 is SGHVS and CDR2 is FQNEAQ. The CDR3 runs to 18 residues. CDR3 DNA sequence: TGTGCCAGCAGCTTAGGGATAGCGGGGGGGCTGGACACCGGGGAGCTGTTTTTT. Translated: CASSLGIAGGLDTGELFF.

The V and J genes are TRBV7-8 and TRBJ2-7; D is unresolved. Germline V CDR1 and CDR2: SGHVS, FQNEAQ. CDR3 size: 11 residues. Trimming removed 0 bases at V and 7 bases at J, with 4 bases between. Here the CDR3 reads CASSLATEQYF. The CDR3 coding sequence is TGTGCCAGCAGCTTAGCAACGGAGCAGTACTTC.

This chain uses TRBV29-1 with TRBJ2-1; 8 bases agree with TRBD2. Germline CDR1 and CDR2: SQVTM and ANQGSEA. This CDR3 is built from 16 residues. The V and J ends lost 3 bases and 7 bases, in that order; junction bases with no gene match: 14. CDR3 DNA: TGCAGCGTTGAGGACGTCGGGGGGGCATCCAGGAATGAGCAGTTCTTC. Translating gives CSVEDVGGASRNEQFF.

V is TRBV29-1 and J is TRBJ1-4; 8 bases are a match to TRBD1. J gave up 7 bases and V 5 bases, and 6 bases lay outside the gene matches. The CDR3 sequence is 13 residues long. CDR1 and CDR2 from the germline V gene are SQVTM and ANQGSEA. The CDR3, as DNA: TGCAGCGTTCGGACAGGGCCAAGTGAAAAACTGTTTTTT. Its translation: CSVRTGPSEKLFF. The full variable domain, with the rest looked up from reference TRBV29-1 and TRBJ1-4, is SAVISQKPSRDICQRGTSLTIQCQVDSQVTMMFWYRQQPGQSLTLIATANQGSEATYESGFVIDKFPISRPNLTFSTLTVSNMSPEDSSIYLCSVRTGPSEKLFFGSGTQLSVL.

The chain combines TRBV6-1 with TRBJ1-5, with D uncertain. Germline-derived CDR1 and CDR2 are MNHNS and SASEGT. Between the trimmed V and J ends, which lost 7 bases and 4 bases, there was a span of 8 bases. This CDR3 comprises 12 residues. DNA for the CDR3: TGTGCCAGCAACGATTATAATCAGCCCCAGCATTTT. Its translation is CASNDYNQPQHF.

The rearrangement links TRBV4-3 to TRBJ1-1; D call uncertain. Germline V gene lookup returns CDR1 LGHNA and CDR2 YSLEER. Trimming stripped 1 base from V and 0 bases from J, with 18 bases between. The CDR3 is 18 amino acids. The CDR3 sequence: CASSQGPAPWLVNTEAFF. Written as DNA, the CDR3 is TGCGCCAGCAGCCAAGGGCCAGCCCCCTGGCTGGTGAACACTGAAGCTTTCTTT.

The J gene is TRBJ1-2, the V gene TRBV6-5, with a tentative D call TRBD1 (5 bases). Trimming removed 0 bases at V and 5 bases at J, with 16 bases between. The germline CDR1 and CDR2 sequences are MNHEY and SVGAGI. There are 16 residues in the CDR3. The CDR3 DNA is TGTGCCAGCAGTTACTCGAGGGGCAGGGCAGGTTATGGCTACACCTTC. Encoded protein: CASSYSRGRAGYGYTF.

This chain joins TRBV25-1 and TRBJ1-1, with D unresolved. The V gene lost 5 bases and the J gene lost 1 base, with 14 bases spanning the gap. The CDR3 is 15 amino acids. Germline-derived CDR1 and CDR2 are MGHDK and SYGVNS. The CDR3 DNA follows: TGTGCCAGCAGTTCGCGGAAGGATGGGAACACTGAAGCTTTCTTT. It encodes CASSSRKDGNTEAFF.

DNA of the CDR3: TGCGCCAGCAGCGTCCGGGACAGGGGGCAAGATGGCTACACCTTC. Encoded protein: CASSVRDRGQDGYTF. The rearrangement joins TRBV5-1 to TRBJ1-2; 12 nucleotides line up with TRBD1. CDR1 and CDR2 from the germline V gene are SGHRS and YFSETQ. The trim removed 4 bases at V and 6 bases at J, leaving 7 bases unmatched. CDR3 length: 15 residues.

CDR3 DNA sequence: TGTGCCAGCAGCCCGCTGGGGGGGGTCGGTTCGTTCTTC. Amino acids: CASSPLGGVGSFF. The V and J genes are TRBV13 and TRBJ2-1; 7 bases fit TRBD2. Germline V gives CDR1 PRHDT, CDR2 FYEKMQ (reference sequence). Germline trimming cut 5 bases from V and 15 bases from J; bases unmatched to any gene: 13. CDR3 length equals 13 residues.

The V gene is TRBV11-3, the J gene TRBJ2-3, with D possibly matching TRBD1 (5 bases). The germline V and J ends were trimmed by 2 bases and 3 bases, with 6 bases remaining between them. Germline loops: CDR1 SGHNT, CDR2 YENEEA. This CDR3 region has 13 residues. CDR3 sequence: CASSLSGTDTQYF. CDR3 bases: TGTGCCAGCAGCTTATCAGGGACAGATACGCAGTATTTT.

The gene calls are TRBV27 and TRBJ2-7; 9 bases map to TRBD2. CDR3 length: 16 residues. V lost 5 bases, J lost 4 bases, and 12 bases stayed unmatched. Germline V lookup: CDR1 MNHEY, CDR2 SMNVEV (reference sequence). CDR3 residues: CASSRTGTSGRYEQYF. In DNA form, the CDR3 reads TGTGCCAGCAGTCGGACTGGAACGAGCGGGAGGTACGAGCAGTACTTC.

The rearrangement links TRBV6-1 to TRBJ1-2; the D is unclear. Germline CDR1 MNHNS, CDR2 SASEGT. The V end lost 3 bases, the J end lost 0 bases, and 2 bases lay between the germline ends. The CDR3 length is 12 residues. The CDR3 protein is CASSDPNYGYTF. In DNA, the CDR3 is TGTGCCAGCAGTGACCCTAACTATGGCTACACCTTC.